The next 31 T cell receptor beta chains were all read from a single sample in a study of T cell clusters in autoimmune cytopenias. TRB amplification used 250 ng of peripheral blood genomic DNA. Multiplex touch-down PCR amplified TRB using TRB-A and TRB-B pools in one tube. TCRdb reanalyzed the multiplex PCR reads, giving one entry per CDR3 protein sequence and no DNA. This table lists 8,000 or so distinct CDR3 sequences. Sequencing was performed on peripheral blood. These receptors were taken from a human donor with an autoimmune cytopenia or autoimmune hepatitis (not recorded which).

The genes are TRBV4-2 and TRBJ2-3; TCRdb indicates TRBD1, and absent DNA this call remains unverified. The CDR3 length is 14 residues. Germline CDR1 LGHNA, CDR2 YNFKEQ. CDR3 sequence reads: CASSNRGGTDTQYF.

The gene calls are TRBV20-1 and TRBJ2-7. The V gene's germline CDR1 is DFQATT and CDR2 SNEGSKA (reference sequence). The CDR3 has 12 amino acids. The CDR3 loop reads CSARWQSDEQYF.

Measured by frequency, this clonotype is medium-sized. This chain connects TRBV29-1 to TRBJ1-4. Germline V gives CDR1 SQVTM, CDR2 ANQGSEA. This CDR3 has 13 amino acids. The chain's CDR3 is CSVEEGYGEKLFF.

This chain uses TRBV11-2 with TRBJ1-3; absent DNA, TCRdb's TRBD1 call cannot be checked. The CDR3 consists of 13 residues. Germline-derived CDR1 and CDR2 are SGHAT and FQNNGV. CDR3 sequence: CASSLTEGNTIYF.

J is TRBJ2-7 and V is TRBV30; the TCRdb D gene call, TRBD2, has no DNA to confirm it. The germline gives CDR1 GTSNPN, CDR2 SVGIG (reference sequence). CDR3 length: 15 amino acids. CDR3: CASSLGLIGGYEQYF.

The chain combines TRBV6-5 with TRBJ2-3. Germline CDR1 MNHEY, CDR2 SVGAGI. The CDR3 totals 14 residues. CDR3 amino acids: CASSAERYTDTQYF.

The genes are TRBV6-1 and TRBJ2-2; TCRdb's D call, TRBD2, is unchecked because there is no DNA. The CDR3 consists of 16 residues. Germline V gives CDR1 MNHNS, CDR2 SASEGT. The CDR3 here is CASSPSGRGNTGELFF.

This chain joins TRBV15 and TRBJ1-4. The CDR3 totals 15 residues. Germline CDR1 and CDR2: LNHNV and YYDKDF (reference sequence). The CDR3 reads CATSRLYPANEKLFF.

The V call is TRBV27, the J call TRBJ2-7; the TCRdb D gene call, TRBD2, has no DNA to confirm it. The CDR3 loop spans 18 amino acids. Germline CDR1 reads MNHEY; CDR2 reads SMNVEV (reference sequence). The CDR3 is CASSLTFGTSGKACEQYF.

This clonotype is identified as medium-sized from frequency. The CDR3 here is CSVRDSHRETQYF. The chain uses TRBV29-1 and TRBJ2-5; lacking DNA, the TRBD1 call made by TCRdb goes unchecked. The germline V gene encodes CDR1 SQVTM and CDR2 ANQGSEA. The CDR3 loop spans 13 amino acids.

Considering frequency, this clonotype is medium-sized. The gene calls are TRBV6-1 and TRBJ2-5; without DNA, the TCRdb call of TRBD1 cannot be checked. CDR3 size: 16 residues. Germline CDR1 MNHNS, CDR2 SASEGT. CDR3 protein: CASSEPGRLKQETQYF.

CDR3 in amino acids: CSATLGNGANTEAFF. This chain connects TRBV20-1 to TRBJ1-1. The CDR3 is 15 residues long. Germline V lookup: CDR1 DFQATT, CDR2 SNEGSKA (reference sequence).

Judged by frequency, this clonotype is medium-sized. J is TRBJ1-2 and V is TRBV29-1. This CDR3 has 11 residues. Germline CDR1 is SQVTM and CDR2 is ANQGSEA. The CDR3 sequence is CSVEGGRGYTF.

This clonotype ranks as medium-sized in terms of frequency. The chain uses TRBV19 and TRBJ2-5. Germline loops: CDR1 LNHDA, CDR2 SQIVND (reference sequence). The CDR3 contains 12 residues. This chain's CDR3 is CASRGNQETQYF.

This chain connects TRBV18 to TRBJ1-5. Germline CDR1 KGHSH, CDR2 LQKENI. The CDR3 loop spans 12 amino acids. CDR3 protein: CASSQGNQPQHF.

This clonotype is called medium-sized based on its frequency. The chain combines TRBV27 with TRBJ2-7; absent DNA, TCRdb's TRBD1 call cannot be checked. Germline assignment: CDR1 MNHEY and CDR2 SMNVEV (reference sequence). CDR3 length: 14 amino acids. CDR3: CASSPPTVPYEQYF.

This CDR3 reads CASSETYPGTGNGYTF. The V and J genes are TRBV6-2 or TRBV6-3 and TRBJ1-2; TCRdb outputs TRBD1, but without DNA this stays unchecked. Germline loops: CDR1 MNHEY, CDR2 SVGEGT. The CDR3 covers 16 residues.

V usage is TRBV27 and J usage is TRBJ2-1. The CDR3 is made up of 16 amino acids. The germline V gene has CDR1 MNHEY and CDR2 SMNVEV (reference sequence). Here the CDR3 reads CASSSPEAGSYNEQFF.

The rearrangement uses TRBV5-4 and TRBJ2-1; TCRdb picks TRBD1, but there is no DNA to check that call. CDR1 and CDR2 (germline): SGHNT, YYREEE (reference sequence). This CDR3 is built from 16 residues. This CDR3 reads CASSLDSQPGVNEQFF. The full variable domain, completed using reference TRBV5-4 and TRBJ2-1, is ETGVTQSPTHLIKTRGQQVTLRCSSQSGHNTVSWYQQALGQGPQFIFQYYREEENGRGNFPPRFSGLQFPNYSSELNVNALELDDSALYLCASSLDSQPGVNEQFFGPGTRLTVL.

The chain recombines TRBV5-6 with TRBJ2-1. The germline CDR1 and CDR2 sequences are SGHDT and YYEEEE. The CDR3 consists of 15 residues. CDR3 sequence: CASSLRRRPYNEQFF.

The chain is built from TRBV20-1 and TRBJ2-1; lacking DNA, the TRBD2 call made by TCRdb goes unchecked. The CDR3 is 13 residues long. Germline V lookup: CDR1 DFQATT, CDR2 SNEGSKA (reference sequence). CDR3 sequence: CSARGPSANEQFF.

V is TRBV27 and J is TRBJ2-5; no DNA is available, so the TRBD1 call from TCRdb remains unchecked. CDR3 length: 12 amino acids. Germline V gene sequence: CDR1 MNHEY, CDR2 SMNVEV (reference sequence). This CDR3 reads CASRSPPAPRYF.

This chain joins TRBV27 and TRBJ2-7; TCRdb indicates TRBD1, and absent DNA this call remains unverified. CDR1 is MNHEY and CDR2 is SMNVEV in the germline V gene (reference sequence). CDR3 size: 14 residues. CDR3: CASAQGSPTYEQYF.

The chain joins TRBV27 to TRBJ2-1; there is no DNA to check the TCRdb D call of TRBD2. Germline V gene sequence: CDR1 MNHEY, CDR2 SMNVEV (reference sequence). CDR3 length: 14 amino acids. The CDR3 spells CASSLLSSGNEQFF.

This chain joins TRBV5-6 and TRBJ1-1. CDR1 is SGHDT, CDR2 YYEEEE, per germline. CDR3 size: 14 residues. CDR3: CASSLVRLNTEAFF.

Frequency places this clonotype as medium-sized. V is TRBV12-3 or TRBV12-4 and J is TRBJ1-1. This CDR3 region has 12 residues. This chain's CDR3 is CASSLRTAEAFF.

The chain links TRBV29-1 to TRBJ2-7; with no DNA, the TCRdb D assignment of TRBD2 cannot be verified. There are 14 residues in the CDR3. The V gene's germline CDR1 is SQVTM and CDR2 ANQGSEA. The CDR3: CSVAGGSGYYEQYF.

The chain combines TRBV19 with TRBJ2-3; TCRdb outputs TRBD1, but without DNA this stays unchecked. The CDR3 contains 14 residues. Germline V gene sequence: CDR1 LNHDA, CDR2 SQIVND (reference sequence). The CDR3 here is CASSMGQGLDTQYF.

Its frequency marks this clonotype as medium-sized. The chain employs TRBV6-1 and TRBJ1-2. From germline, CDR1 is MNHNS and CDR2 SASEGT. The CDR3 spans 14 residues. The CDR3 is CASSESGSQYGYTF.

This CDR3 reads CASSPRFEQYGYTF. The chain recombines TRBV18 with TRBJ1-2. Per germline, CDR1 KGHSH and CDR2 LQKENI. The CDR3 totals 14 residues.

CDR3 in amino acids: CASSHPTSGRVGTGELFF. The genes are TRBV12-3 or TRBV12-4 and TRBJ2-2; without DNA, the TCRdb call of TRBD2 cannot be checked. This CDR3 spans 18 amino acids.